These 8 T cell receptor beta chains came from one sample sequenced in a study of molecular identifiers for immune sequencing clone quantification. TCRdb re-called the PCR reads with MiXCR, one entry per CDR3 protein. The sample records hundreds of thousands of distinct CDR3 sequences, roughly 23% being singletons. The sequenced sample consisted of naive CD8+ T cells from blood, with Jurkat cell RNA spiked in. As to subset: FACS-sorted CD8+CD4-CCR7+CD45RA+ naive T cells. Every receptor here comes from a human donor in good health. Some libraries in this study had Jurkat cell RNA spiked in.

In its sample, this clonotype was seen many times. The V gene is TRBV9, the J gene TRBJ2-2; no clear D. Trimming left V 3 bases short and J 4 bases short, with 7 bases between. Germline V gene sequence: CDR1 SGDLS, CDR2 YYNGEE. This CDR3 spans 13 amino acids. CDR3 sequence reads: CASSGWPTGELFF. The CDR3 nucleotides read TGTGCCAGCAGCGGGTGGCCCACCGGGGAGCTGTTTTTT.

The sample holds many counts of this clonotype. This rearrangement joins TRBV25-1 to TRBJ1-5; tentatively, D is TRBD1 (5 bases). V was pared by 8 bases and J by 0 bases, with 14 bases between. CDR1 and CDR2 (germline): MGHDK, SYGVNS. The CDR3 spans 15 residues. The CDR3 nucleotides read TGTGCCAGCCTCAGGACAAGATATAGCAATCAGCCCCAGCATTTT. It codes for CASLRTRYSNQPQHF.

The table lists this clonotype with many counts. The chain couples TRBV13 to TRBJ2-2; D call uncertain. The CDR3 has 13 residues. V lost 6 bases and J lost 3, with 8 bases in between. Germline V gene data show CDR1 as PRHDT and CDR2 as FYEKMQ (reference sequence). The CDR3 spells CASRYRYTGELFF. In DNA, the CDR3 is TGTGCCAGCAGATACCGATACACCGGGGAGCTGTTTTTT.

Notes on this clonotype: As the CDR3 is not closed by the conserved phenylalanine or tryptophan, this likely results from a read error. The chain uses TRBV20-1 and TRBJ2-3; 7 nucleotides align to TRBD2. V lost 0 bases and J lost 1; bases outside the gene matches: 13. Per germline, CDR1 DFQATT and CDR2 SNEGSKA (reference sequence). CDR3 length equals 18 residues. CDR3 region: CSARDGAGVEWGTDTQYY. The CDR3, as DNA: TGCAGTGCTAGAGATGGGGCGGGGGTCGAGTGGGGCACAGATACGCAGTATTAT.

This clonotype appeared many times. The rearrangement uses TRBV19 and TRBJ2-5; D is possibly TRBD1 (5 bases). CDR1 and CDR2 from the germline V gene are LNHDA and SQIVND (reference sequence). V lost 7 bases and J lost 2, with 8 bases in between. The CDR3 is made up of 12 amino acids. The DNA for the CDR3 is TGTGCCAGTACCCGACAGCAAGAGACCCAGTACTTC. This encodes CASTRQQETQYF.

The chain uses TRBV4-3 and TRBJ1-1; 7 nucleotides match TRBD1. The CDR3 runs to 16 residues. Trimming removed 0 bases from V and 5 bases from J; junction bases left unmatched: 9. Germline V gives CDR1 LGHNA, CDR2 YSLEER. CDR3: CASSQDLVAGGTEAFF. The CDR3 DNA follows: TGCGCCAGCAGCCAAGATTTGGTTGCAGGGGGGACTGAAGCTTTCTTT.

This chain links TRBV10-3 with TRBJ2-3, with 7 bases identical to TRBD2. The CDR3 runs 14 residues. Looked up from germline, CDR1 is ENHRY and CDR2 is SYGVKD. With V trimmed by 0 bases and J by 7 bases, 4 bases remained unmatched. The CDR3 sequence: CAISESGGVNTQYF. The CDR3 DNA follows: TGTGCCATCAGTGAGTCTGGGGGGGTAAATACGCAGTATTTT.

To note about this clonotype: Germline and junction disagree at one end, which may indicate a read error. The chain uses TRBV9 and TRBJ1-6; the D gene is possibly TRBD1 (5 bases). The CDR3 spans 15 residues. Germline CDR1 is SGDLS and CDR2 is YYNGEE. The CDR3 nucleotides read TGTGCCAGCAGCGCCACTGGGGGGGAGAATTCACCCCTCCCCTTT. Amino acid sequence: CASSATGGENSPLPF.